The entry below gives a single TCR beta chain sequence along with its context. Its antigen is unknown. The data belong to a study of shared clonotypes between healthy human individuals. Study as a whole: The cohort comprised a couple of women and a few men. Their ages spanned 18 to 49 years. Points from the study as a whole: When naive CD4 clonotypes were compared across a handful of donors, approximately 5% were shared. Rarefaction indicated that sorted-subset sequencing remained incomplete although depth was large. Estimated richness was generally greater in naive than memory subsets.

Generated by immunoSEQ multiplex PCR, the TCRdb table keeps only in-frame clones and is missing some. Of 600,000 or so clones listed, 85% to 95% are singletons. The CDR3 is made up of 13 amino acids. CDR1 is SEHNR and CDR2 is FQNEAQ in the germline V gene (reference sequence). Trimming took off 5 bases at V and 7 bases at J, with 15 bases between the two ends. Naive CD8 cells lacked CD45RO and underwent positive selection for CCR7, leaving out terminally differentiated effector memory CD45RA+ cells. V and J are TRBV7-9 and TRBJ2-7, with a weak D call TRBD1 (6 bases). What was sequenced was naive CD8+ T cells sorted from blood. The sequence derives from a woman in her 30s in good health. The CDR3 spells CASSPGTHNEQYF. For the CDR3, the DNA is TGTGCCAGCAGCCCCGGGACACATAATGAGCAGTACTTC.